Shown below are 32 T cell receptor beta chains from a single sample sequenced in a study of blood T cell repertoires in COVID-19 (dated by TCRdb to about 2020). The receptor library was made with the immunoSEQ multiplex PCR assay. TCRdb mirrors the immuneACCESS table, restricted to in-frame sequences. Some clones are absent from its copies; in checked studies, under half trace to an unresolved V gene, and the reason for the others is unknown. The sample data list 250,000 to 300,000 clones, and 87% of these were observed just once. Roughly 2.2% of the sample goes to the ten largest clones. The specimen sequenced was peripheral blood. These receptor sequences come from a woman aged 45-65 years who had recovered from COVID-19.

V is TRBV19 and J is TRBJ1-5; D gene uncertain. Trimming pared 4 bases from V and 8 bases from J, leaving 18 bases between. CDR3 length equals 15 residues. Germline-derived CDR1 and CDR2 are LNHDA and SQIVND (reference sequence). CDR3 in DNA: TGTGCCAGTAGTAGAACGGCCAGCGGTTTTGAGCCCCAGCATTTT. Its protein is CASSRTASGFEPQHF.

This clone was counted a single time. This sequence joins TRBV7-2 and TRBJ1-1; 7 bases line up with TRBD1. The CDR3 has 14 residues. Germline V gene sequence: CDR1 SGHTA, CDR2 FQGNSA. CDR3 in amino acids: CASKRTGPNTEAFF. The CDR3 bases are TGTGCTTCCAAACGGACAGGCCCGAACACTGAAGCTTTCTTT.

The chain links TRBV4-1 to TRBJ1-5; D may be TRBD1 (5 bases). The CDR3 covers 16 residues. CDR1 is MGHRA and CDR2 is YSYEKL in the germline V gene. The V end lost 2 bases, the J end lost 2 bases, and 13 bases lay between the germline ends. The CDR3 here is CASSQSPGSGNQPQHF. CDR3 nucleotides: TGCGCCAGCAGCCAATCTCCAGGGTCCGGCAATCAGCCCCAGCATTTT.

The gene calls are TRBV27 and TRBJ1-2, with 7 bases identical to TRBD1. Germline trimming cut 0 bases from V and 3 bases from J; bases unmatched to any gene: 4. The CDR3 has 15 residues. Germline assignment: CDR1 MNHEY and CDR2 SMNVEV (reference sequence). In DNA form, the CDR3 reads TGTGCCAGCAGTTTATCGGGGACAGTACACTATGGCTACACCTTC. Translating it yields CASSLSGTVHYGYTF.

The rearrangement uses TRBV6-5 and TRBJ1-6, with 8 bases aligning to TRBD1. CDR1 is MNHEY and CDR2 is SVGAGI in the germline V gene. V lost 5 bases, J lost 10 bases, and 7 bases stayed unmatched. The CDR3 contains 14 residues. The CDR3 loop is CASSTVRGRSPLHF. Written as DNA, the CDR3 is TGTGCCAGCAGTACGGTCAGGGGGCGGTCACCCCTCCACTTT.

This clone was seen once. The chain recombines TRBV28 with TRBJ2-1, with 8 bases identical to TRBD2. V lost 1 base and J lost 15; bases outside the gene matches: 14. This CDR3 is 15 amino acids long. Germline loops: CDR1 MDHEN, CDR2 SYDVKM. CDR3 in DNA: TGTGCCAGCAGTTTATCGGGGGGGGGACGGGATCGGCCGTTCTTC. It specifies CASSLSGGGRDRPFF.

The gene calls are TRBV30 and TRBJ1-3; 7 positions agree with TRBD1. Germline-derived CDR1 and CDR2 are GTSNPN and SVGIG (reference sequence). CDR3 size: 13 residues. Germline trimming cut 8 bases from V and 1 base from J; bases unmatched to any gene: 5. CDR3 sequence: CAGTGESGNTIYF. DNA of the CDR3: TGTGCCGGTACAGGGGAATCTGGAAACACCATATATTTT.

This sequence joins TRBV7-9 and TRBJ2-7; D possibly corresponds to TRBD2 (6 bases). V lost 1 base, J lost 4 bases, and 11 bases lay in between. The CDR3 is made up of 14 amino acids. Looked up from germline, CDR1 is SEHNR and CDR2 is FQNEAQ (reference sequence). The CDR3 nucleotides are TGTGCCAGCAGCTTAGATGGAGGGATGTACGAGCAGTACTTC. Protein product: CASSLDGGMYEQYF.

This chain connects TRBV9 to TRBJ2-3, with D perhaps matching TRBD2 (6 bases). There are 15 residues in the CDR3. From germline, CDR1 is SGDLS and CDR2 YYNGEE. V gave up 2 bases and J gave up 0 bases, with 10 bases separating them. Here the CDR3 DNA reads TGTGCCAGCAGCGTGGTGGGGGGAAGCACAGATACGCAGTATTTT. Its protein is CASSVVGGSTDTQYF.

CDR3 region: CASRTSRSSYNEQFF. CDR3 nucleotides: TGTGCCAGCAGGACTAGCAGAAGCTCCTACAATGAGCAGTTCTTC. The V call is TRBV6-5, the J call TRBJ2-1; TRBD2 matches at 7 bases. This CDR3 is built from 15 residues. V was pared by 6 bases and J by 0 bases, with 5 bases of the junction left unmatched. Germline V CDR1 and CDR2: MNHEY, SVGAGI.

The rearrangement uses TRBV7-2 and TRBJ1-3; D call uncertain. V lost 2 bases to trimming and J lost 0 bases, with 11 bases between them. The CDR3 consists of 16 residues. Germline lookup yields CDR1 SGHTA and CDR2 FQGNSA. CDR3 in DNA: TGTGCCAGCAGCTTAAGAGGGCAGATCTCTGGAAACACCATATATTTT. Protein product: CASSLRGQISGNTIYF.

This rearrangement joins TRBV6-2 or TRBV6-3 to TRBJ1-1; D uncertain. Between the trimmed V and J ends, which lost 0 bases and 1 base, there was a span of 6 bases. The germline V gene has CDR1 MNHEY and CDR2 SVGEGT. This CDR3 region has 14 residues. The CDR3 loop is CASSYSTRNTEAFF. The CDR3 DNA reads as TGTGCCAGCAGTTACTCTACAAGGAACACTGAAGCTTTCTTT.

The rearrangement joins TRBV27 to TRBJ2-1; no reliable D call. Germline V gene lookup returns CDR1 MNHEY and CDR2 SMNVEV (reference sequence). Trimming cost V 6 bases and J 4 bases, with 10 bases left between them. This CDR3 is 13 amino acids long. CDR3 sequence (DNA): TGTGCCAGCAGGCCCGACTGGTACAATGAGCAGTTCTTC. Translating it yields CASRPDWYNEQFF.

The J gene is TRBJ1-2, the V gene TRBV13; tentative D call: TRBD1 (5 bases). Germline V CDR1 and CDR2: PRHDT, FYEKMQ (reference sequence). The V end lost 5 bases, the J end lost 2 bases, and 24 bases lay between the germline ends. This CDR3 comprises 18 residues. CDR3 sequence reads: CASSRSLVITGSNYGYTF. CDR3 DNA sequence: TGTGCCAGCAGCCGTTCGCTTGTTATCACAGGATCCAACTATGGCTACACCTTC.

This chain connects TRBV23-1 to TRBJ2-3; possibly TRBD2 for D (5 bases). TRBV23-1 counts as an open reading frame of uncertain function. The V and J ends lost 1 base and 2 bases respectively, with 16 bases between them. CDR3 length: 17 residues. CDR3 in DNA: TGCGCCAGCAGTCAATGGTCCTCGGGGTATTTCACAGATACGCAGTATTTT. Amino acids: CASSQWSSGYFTDTQYF.

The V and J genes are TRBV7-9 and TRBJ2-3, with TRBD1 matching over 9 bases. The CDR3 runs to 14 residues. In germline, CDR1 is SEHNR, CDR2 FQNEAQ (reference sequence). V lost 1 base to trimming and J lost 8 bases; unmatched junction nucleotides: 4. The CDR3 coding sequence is TGTGCCAGCAGCTTAGACCGACAGGGGGTTACGCAGTATTTT. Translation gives CASSLDRQGVTQYF.

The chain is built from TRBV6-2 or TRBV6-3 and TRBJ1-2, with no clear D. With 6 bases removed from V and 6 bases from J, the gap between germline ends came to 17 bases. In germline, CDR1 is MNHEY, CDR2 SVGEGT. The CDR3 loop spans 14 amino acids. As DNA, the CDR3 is TGTGCCAGCAGCCCTAATGGAGCCGAGGATGGCTACACCTTC. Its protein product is CASSPNGAEDGYTF.

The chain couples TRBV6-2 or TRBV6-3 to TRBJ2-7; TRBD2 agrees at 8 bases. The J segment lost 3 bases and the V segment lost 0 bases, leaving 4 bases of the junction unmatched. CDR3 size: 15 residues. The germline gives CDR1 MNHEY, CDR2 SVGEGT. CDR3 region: CASSYSARGDYEQYF. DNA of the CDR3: TGTGCCAGCAGTTACTCAGCGCGGGGGGACTACGAGCAGTACTTC.

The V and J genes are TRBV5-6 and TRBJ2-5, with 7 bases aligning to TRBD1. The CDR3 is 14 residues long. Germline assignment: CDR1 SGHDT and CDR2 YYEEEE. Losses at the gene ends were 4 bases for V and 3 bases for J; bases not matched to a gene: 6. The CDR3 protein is CASSLTGEKETQYF. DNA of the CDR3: TGTGCCAGCAGCCTAACAGGGGAAAAAGAGACCCAGTACTTC.

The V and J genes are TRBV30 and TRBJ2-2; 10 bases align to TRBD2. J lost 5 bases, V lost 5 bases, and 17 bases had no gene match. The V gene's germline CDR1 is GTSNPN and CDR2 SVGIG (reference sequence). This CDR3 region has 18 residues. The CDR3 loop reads CAWGAMGLAGVETGELFF. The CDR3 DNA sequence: TGTGCCTGGGGGGCGATGGGGCTAGCGGGAGTGGAAACCGGGGAGCTGTTTTTT.

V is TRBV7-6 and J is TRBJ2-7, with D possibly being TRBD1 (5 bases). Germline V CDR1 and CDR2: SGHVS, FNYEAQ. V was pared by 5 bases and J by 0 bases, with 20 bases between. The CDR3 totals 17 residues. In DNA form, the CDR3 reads TGTGCCAGCAGCCCTCAAACCGACAGCTACTTCTCCTACGAGCAGTACTTC. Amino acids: CASSPQTDSYFSYEQYF.

CDR3 protein: CASSVGWRAGARYEQYF. The CDR3 DNA sequence: TGTGCCAGCAGCGTAGGCTGGAGGGCAGGCGCCCGCTACGAGCAGTACTTC. The chain couples TRBV9 to TRBJ2-7, with D maybe TRBD2 (6 bases). The CDR3 totals 17 residues. V dropped 0 bases and J dropped 3 bases, with 19 bases sitting between them. Germline CDR1 reads SGDLS; CDR2 reads YYNGEE.

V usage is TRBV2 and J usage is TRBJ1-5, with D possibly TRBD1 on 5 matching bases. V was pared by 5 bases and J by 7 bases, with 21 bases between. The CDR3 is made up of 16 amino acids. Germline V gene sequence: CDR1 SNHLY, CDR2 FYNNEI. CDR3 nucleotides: TGTGCCAGCAGTCCCCCGGGACTCAGGTCCCGGCAGCCCCAGCATTTT. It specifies CASSPPGLRSRQPQHF.

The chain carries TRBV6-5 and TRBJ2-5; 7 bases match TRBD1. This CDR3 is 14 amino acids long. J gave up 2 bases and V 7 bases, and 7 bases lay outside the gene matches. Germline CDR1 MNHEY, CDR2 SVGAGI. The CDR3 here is CASNAEGQQETQYF. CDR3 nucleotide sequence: TGTGCCAGCAACGCAGAGGGACAGCAAGAGACCCAGTACTTC.

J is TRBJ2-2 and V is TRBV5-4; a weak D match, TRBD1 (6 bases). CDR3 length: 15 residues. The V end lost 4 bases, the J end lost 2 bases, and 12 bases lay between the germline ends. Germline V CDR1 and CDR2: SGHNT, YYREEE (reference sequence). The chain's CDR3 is CASSQQGPNTGELFF. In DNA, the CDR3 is TGTGCCAGCAGCCAACAGGGACCTAACACCGGGGAGCTGTTTTTT.

CDR3 bases: TGTGCCAGCAGTTATCTACAGGGTTACGGGGACACCATATATTTT. Amino acids: CASSYLQGYGDTIYF. The chain couples TRBV6-5 to TRBJ1-3, with D perhaps TRBD1 (6 bases). Trimming pared 3 bases from V and 8 bases from J, leaving 17 bases between. Germline CDR1 is MNHEY and CDR2 is SVGAGI. This CDR3 has 15 amino acids.

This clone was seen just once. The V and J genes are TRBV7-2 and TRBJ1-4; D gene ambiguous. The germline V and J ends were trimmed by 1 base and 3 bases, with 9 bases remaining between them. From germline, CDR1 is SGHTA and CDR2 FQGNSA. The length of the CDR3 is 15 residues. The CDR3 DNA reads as TGTGCCAGCAGCTTAGTCGTGGCACCTAATGAAAAACTGTTTTTT. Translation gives CASSLVVAPNEKLFF.

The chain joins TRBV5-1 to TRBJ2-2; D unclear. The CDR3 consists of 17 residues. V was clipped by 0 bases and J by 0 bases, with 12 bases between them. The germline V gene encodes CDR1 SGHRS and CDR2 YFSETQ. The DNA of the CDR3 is TGCGCCAGCAGCTTGGTTAGAGGAGTCGCGAACACCGGGGAGCTGTTTTTT. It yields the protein CASSLVRGVANTGELFF.

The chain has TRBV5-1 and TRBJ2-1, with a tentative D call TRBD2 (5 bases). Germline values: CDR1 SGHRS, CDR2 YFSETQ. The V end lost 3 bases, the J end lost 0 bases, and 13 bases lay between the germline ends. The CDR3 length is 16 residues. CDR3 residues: CASSSQADSSYNEQFF. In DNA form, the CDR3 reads TGCGCCAGCAGCTCCCAAGCGGATAGCTCCTACAATGAGCAGTTCTTC.

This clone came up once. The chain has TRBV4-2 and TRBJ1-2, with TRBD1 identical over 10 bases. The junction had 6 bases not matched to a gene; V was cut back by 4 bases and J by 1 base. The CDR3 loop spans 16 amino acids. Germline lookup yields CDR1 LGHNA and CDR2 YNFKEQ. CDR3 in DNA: TGTGCCAGCAGCCCGGGGACAGGGGCGAATAACTATGGCTACACCTTC. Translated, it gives CASSPGTGANNYGYTF.

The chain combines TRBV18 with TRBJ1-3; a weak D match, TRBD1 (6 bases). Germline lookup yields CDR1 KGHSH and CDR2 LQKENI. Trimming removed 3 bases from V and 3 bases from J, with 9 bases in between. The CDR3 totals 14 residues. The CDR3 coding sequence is TGTGCCAGCTCACCCAGGGGAAGTGGAAACACCATATATTTT. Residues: CASSPRGSGNTIYF.

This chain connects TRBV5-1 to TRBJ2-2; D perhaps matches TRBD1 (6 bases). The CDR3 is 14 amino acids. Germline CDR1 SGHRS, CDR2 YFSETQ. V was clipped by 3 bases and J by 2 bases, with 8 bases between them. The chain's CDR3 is CASSYRVNTGELFF. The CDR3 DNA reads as TGCGCCAGCAGCTACAGGGTCAACACCGGGGAGCTGTTTTTT. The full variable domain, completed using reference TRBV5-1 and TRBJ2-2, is KAGVTQTPRYLIKTRGQQVTLSCSPISGHRSVSWYQQTPGQGLQFLFEYFSETQRNKGNFPGRFSGRQFSNSRSEMNVSTLELGDSALYLCASSYRVNTGELFFGEGSRLTVL.